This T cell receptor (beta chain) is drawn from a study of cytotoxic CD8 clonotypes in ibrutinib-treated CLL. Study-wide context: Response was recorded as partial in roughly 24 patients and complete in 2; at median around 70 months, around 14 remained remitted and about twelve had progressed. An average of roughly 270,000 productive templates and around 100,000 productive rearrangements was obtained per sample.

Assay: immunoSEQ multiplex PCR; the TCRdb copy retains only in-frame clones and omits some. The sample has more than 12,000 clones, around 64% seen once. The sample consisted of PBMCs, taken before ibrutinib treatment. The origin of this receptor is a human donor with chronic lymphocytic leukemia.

The CDR3 loop is CASSWESRGGGEQYF. Here the CDR3 DNA reads TGCGCCAGCAGCTGGGAATCCAGGGGCGGGGGGGAGCAGTACTTC. The rearrangement uses TRBV5-1 and TRBJ2-7; 8 nucleotides line up with TRBD2. V lost 3 bases and J lost 7; bases outside the gene matches: 12. CDR1 and CDR2 from the germline V gene are SGHRS and YFSETQ. This CDR3 region has 15 residues.